These 18 T cell receptor beta chains were all obtained from the same sample, sequenced in a study of blood T cell repertoires in COVID-19. Assay: immunoSEQ multiplex PCR; the TCRdb copy retains only in-frame clones and omits some. The sample has more than 80,000 clones; roughly 88% are singletons. The source material was peripheral blood. Source of these receptors: a human donor with active COVID-19. The donor label of this sample is uncertain.

This clone was detected once. This chain uses TRBV2 with TRBJ1-4; 10 bases align to TRBD1. The junction had 6 bases not matched to a gene; V was cut back by 7 bases and J by 10 bases. Germline V gene sequence: CDR1 SNHLY, CDR2 FYNNEI. This CDR3 is built from 13 residues. CDR3 sequence reads: CASTKDRGGKLFF. Here the CDR3 DNA reads TGTGCCAGCACGAAGGACAGGGGGGGAAAACTGTTTTTT.

The chain joins TRBV20-1 to TRBJ1-1; 8 bases agree with TRBD1. The CDR3 sequence is 11 residues long. After removal of 7 bases from V and 5 bases from J, the junction contained 3 bases not matched to a gene. The germline gives CDR1 DFQATT, CDR2 SNEGSKA (reference sequence). CDR3 DNA sequence: TGCAGTGATCACAGGGGGACTGAAGCTTTCTTT. Its protein product is CSDHRGTEAFF.

The CDR3 DNA is TGTGCCAGTAGGGGGGACAGGGGGGCTTTTCAGCCCCAGCATTTT. Its translation is CASRGDRGAFQPQHF. The rearrangement uses TRBV19 and TRBJ1-5, with TRBD1 matching over 11 bases. With V trimmed by 6 bases and J by 6 bases, 7 bases remained unmatched. Germline assignment: CDR1 LNHDA and CDR2 SQIVND (reference sequence). The CDR3 runs 15 residues.

The rearrangement joins TRBV4-3 to TRBJ2-7; D is unclear. This CDR3 has 14 amino acids. V was trimmed by 3 bases and J by 2 bases, leaving 11 bases between them. The V gene's germline CDR1 is LGHNA and CDR2 YSLEER. This CDR3 reads CASSHQQPAYEQYF. The CDR3 DNA follows: TGCGCCAGCAGCCATCAACAGCCGGCCTACGAGCAGTACTTC.

The chain carries TRBV5-6 and TRBJ2-7, with D unresolved. Deletions cut 0 bases from V and 3 bases from J, with 7 bases between. The germline gives CDR1 SGHDT, CDR2 YYEEEE. The CDR3 loop spans 13 amino acids. Here the CDR3 reads CASSLDSYYEQYF. CDR3 nucleotides: TGTGCCAGCAGCTTGGACAGTTACTACGAGCAGTACTTC.

This clone was picked up a small number of times. The V and J genes are TRBV12-3 or TRBV12-4 and TRBJ2-7, with D tentatively TRBD1 (6 bases). V lost 3 bases to trimming and J lost 3 bases, with 9 bases between them. The CDR3 sequence is 13 residues long. The CDR3 DNA is TGTGCCAGCAGTTTGGACAGCCGCTACGAGCAGTACTTC. Its protein product is CASSLDSRYEQYF.

The gene calls are TRBV16 and TRBJ1-6; TRBD1 might be the D (6 bases). Trimming took off 0 bases at V and 7 bases at J, with 10 bases between the two ends. Germline loops: CDR1 KGHSY, CDR2 FQNENV. This CDR3 comprises 15 residues. The CDR3, as DNA: TGTGCCAGCAGCCAATCTGTTCAGGGGAATTCACCCCTCCACTTT. As protein: CASSQSVQGNSPLHF.

The rearrangement joins TRBV4-1 to TRBJ1-3; 9 bases line up with TRBD1. Trimming cost V 1 base and J 4 bases; bases outside gene matches: 8. Germline CDR1 is MGHRA and CDR2 is YSYEKL. This CDR3 is built from 17 residues. DNA for the CDR3: TGCGCCAGCAGCCAAGCACATAGACAGGGGGAGGGAAACACCATATATTTT. This translates into CASSQAHRQGEGNTIYF.

This sequence joins TRBV20-1 and TRBJ2-5; 11 bases agree with TRBD1. The germline CDR1 and CDR2 sequences are DFQATT and SNEGSKA (reference sequence). The J segment lost 5 bases and the V segment lost 3 bases, leaving 8 bases of the junction unmatched. The CDR3 totals 15 residues. The DNA of the CDR3 is TGCAGTGCTAGTTGGACAGGGGGCGCGGGGGAGACCCAGTACTTC. This codes for CSASWTGGAGETQYF.

V gene TRBV24-1 combines with J gene TRBJ2-3; maybe TRBD2 (6 bases). The V end was cut by 4 bases, the J end by 2 bases, with 15 bases between. Germline values: CDR1 KGHDR, CDR2 SFDVKD. The CDR3 is 16 amino acids. For the CDR3, the DNA is TGTGCCACCAGTGACTCCGGGACTGCATTCACAGATACGCAGTATTTT. It is translated as CATSDSGTAFTDTQYF.

The rearrangement links TRBV5-1 to TRBJ2-7; 8 bases are shared with TRBD2. Germline trimming cut 1 base from V and 2 bases from J; bases unmatched to any gene: 2. There are 14 residues in the CDR3. The germline V gene has CDR1 SGHRS and CDR2 YFSETQ. In DNA form, the CDR3 reads TGCGCCAGCAGCTTGTCGGGACTAGCCTACGAGCAGTACTTC. It specifies CASSLSGLAYEQYF.

This clone was picked up one time. The genes are TRBV19 and TRBJ1-1; D unresolved. The CDR3 is 11 amino acids. CDR1 is LNHDA and CDR2 is SQIVND in the germline V gene (reference sequence). Trimming removed 5 bases at V and 10 bases at J, with 11 bases between. DNA of the CDR3: TGTGCCAGTAGTGGTTTCAGCGGAGCTTTCTTT. Amino acids: CASSGFSGAFF.

The chain combines TRBV28 with TRBJ2-7, with a weak D call TRBD2 (5 bases). V was cut by 3 bases and J by 6 bases, with 12 bases left in between. CDR1 is MDHEN, CDR2 SYDVKM, per germline. The CDR3 is 13 amino acids. The CDR3 nucleotides read TGTGCCAGCAGTTTCCGAACTAGTTCCGAGCAGTACTTC. This encodes CASSFRTSSEQYF.

This rearrangement joins TRBV10-2 to TRBJ2-3, with a possible D match to TRBD1 (6 bases). CDR1 is WSHSY, CDR2 SAAADI, per germline. Deletions cut 4 bases from V and 0 bases from J, with 11 bases between. The length of the CDR3 is 15 residues. The CDR3 DNA is TGCGCCAGCAGTGCTTCAGGGGTTAGCACAGATACGCAGTATTTT. Protein product: CASSASGVSTDTQYF.

CDR3 sequence reads: CASSQGQGPYNEQFF. CDR3 nucleotide sequence: TGCGCCAGCAGCCAAGGACAGGGGCCTTACAATGAGCAGTTCTTC. V and J are TRBV4-1 and TRBJ2-1; 8 nucleotides agree with TRBD1. The germline V gene encodes CDR1 MGHRA and CDR2 YSYEKL. J gave up 4 bases and V 1 base, and 3 bases lay outside the gene matches. The CDR3 consists of 15 residues.

The V call is TRBV30, the J call TRBJ2-3, with a possible D match to TRBD2 (5 bases). The V end was cut by 3 bases, the J end by 2 bases, with 12 bases between. Germline assignment: CDR1 GTSNPN and CDR2 SVGIG (reference sequence). The CDR3 totals 14 residues. The CDR3 region is CAWRRANPTDTQYF. In DNA, the CDR3 is TGTGCCTGGAGGAGGGCCAACCCCACAGATACGCAGTATTTT.

The chain recombines TRBV3-1 (or the pseudogene TRBV3-2) with TRBJ2-3; D perhaps matches TRBD2 (5 bases). This CDR3 spans 15 amino acids. Between the trimmed V and J ends, which lost 3 bases and 0 bases, there was a span of 10 bases. Germline V gives CDR1 LGHDT, CDR2 YNNKEL (reference sequence). The DNA of the CDR3 is TGTGCCAGCAGCCAGATGAGGACTAGCACAGATACGCAGTATTTT. Amino acid sequence: CASSQMRTSTDTQYF.

V usage is TRBV2 and J usage is TRBJ1-3; D unresolved. CDR1 is SNHLY, CDR2 FYNNEI, per germline. The CDR3 has 16 residues. Trimming stripped 6 bases from V and 0 bases from J, with 15 bases between. The CDR3 coding sequence is TGTGCCAGCAGCGGCGGAAGTCCTGTCTCTGGAAACACCATATATTTT. It translates to CASSGGSPVSGNTIYF. Using reference TRBV2 and TRBJ1-3 for the parts outside the CDR3, the full variable domain is EPEVTQTPSHQVTQMGQEVILRCVPISNHLYFYWYRQILGQKVEFLVSFYNNEISEKSEIFDDQFSVERPDGSNFTLKIRSTKLEDSAMYFCASSGGSPVSGNTIYFGEGSWLTVV.